This T cell receptor beta chain was identified in a study of T cell changes during pregnancy in multiple sclerosis. Data came from immunoSEQ multiplex PCR; TCRdb stores just in-frame clones and leaves some out. The sample carries under 55,000 clones, about 89% recorded once. This clone was detected only once. The source material was CD8+ T cells from peripheral blood mononuclear cells, sampled after pregnancy. This sequence originates from a female donor with multiple sclerosis, enrolled in a pregnancy study.

CDR3 residues: CASKTGSRGTDTQYF. The DNA of the CDR3 is TGTGCCAGCAAGACGGGGTCGCGGGGCACAGATACGCAGTATTTT. The rearrangement uses TRBV7-9 and TRBJ2-3; D might be TRBD2 (5 bases). Trimming cost V 7 bases and J 1 base, with 15 bases left between them. This CDR3 has 15 residues. Germline CDR1 reads SEHNR; CDR2 reads FQNEAQ (reference sequence).